The present T cell receptor beta chain was sequenced within a study of OX40 agonist ivuxolimab in advanced cancers. About the study: All patients had ivuxolimab intravenously every 2 weeks at 0.01 to 10 mg/kg.

Germline-derived CDR1 and CDR2 are SGHAT and FQDESV (reference sequence). With 5 bases removed from V and 6 bases from J, the gap between germline ends came to 12 bases. This CDR3 region has 13 residues. Sequenced by immunoSEQ multiplex PCR; TCRdb stores in-frame clones only, minus some. This sample yields roughly 75,000 clones, of which 70% to 90% are seen a single time; over 2.5% belongs to the top ten. Sequences were derived from CD4+ or CD8+ T cells sorted from blood, sampled in a trial of the OX40 agonist ivuxolimab. This chain links TRBV11-1 with TRBJ2-3; D gene ambiguous. This clonotype was sampled from an adult with an advanced solid tumor such as melanoma, head and neck, liver or kidney cancer. The CDR3 nucleotides are TGTGCCAGCAGCCCCCAACCGTTGGATACGCAGTATTTT. It codes for CASSPQPLDTQYF.